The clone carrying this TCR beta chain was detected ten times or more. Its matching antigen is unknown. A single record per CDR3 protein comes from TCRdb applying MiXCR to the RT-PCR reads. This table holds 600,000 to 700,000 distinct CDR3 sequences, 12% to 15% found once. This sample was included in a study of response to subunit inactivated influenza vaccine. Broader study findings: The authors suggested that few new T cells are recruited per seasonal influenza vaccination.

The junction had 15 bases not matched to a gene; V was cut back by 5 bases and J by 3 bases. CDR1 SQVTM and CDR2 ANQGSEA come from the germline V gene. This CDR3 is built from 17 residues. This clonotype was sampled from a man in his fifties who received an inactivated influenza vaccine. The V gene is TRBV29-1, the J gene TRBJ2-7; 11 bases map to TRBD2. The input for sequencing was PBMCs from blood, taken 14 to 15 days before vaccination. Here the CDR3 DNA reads TGCAGCGTTACCGGACAGGGTGCGGGGACTAGCGGCTACGAGCAGTACTTC. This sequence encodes CSVTGQGAGTSGYEQYF.